This T cell receptor beta chain comes out of a study of beta chain features in type 1 diabetes. Study-wide results and caveats: Shortening that was moderate but significant affected the TCRB CDR3s of Type 1 diabetes patients in all four CD4+ subsets. There were fewer insertions and more deletions at the VDJ junctions of type 1 diabetes patients. Sampled from patients, naive, central memory and Treg TCRB repertoires appeared more similar than those sampled from healthy donors.

What was sequenced were expressed TCRB transcripts, since all of the isolated RNA had been reverse transcribed. Clones were read by immunoSEQ multiplex PCR, and TCRdb kept only the in-frame ones, dropping some. Here the sample spans under 300,000 clones, roughly 24% being singletons. The CDR3 is 16 amino acids. With 6 bases clipped from V and 1 base from J, the junction kept 9 bases outside the gene matches. This clone was observed a handful of times. Its antigen remains unidentified. Once sorted, every population was more than 95% pure. The clonotype originates from a woman under 40 with type 1 diabetes. The material sequenced was naive CD4+ T cells from blood. V and J are TRBV23-1 and TRBJ1-3, with 7 bases identical to TRBD1. TRBV23-1 is reported as an ORF; its role is uncertain. The CDR3 DNA reads as TGCGCCAGCAGAACGAAGACAGGGTTTTCTGGAAACACCATATATTTT. It encodes CASRTKTGFSGNTIYF.